This T cell receptor (beta chain) was retrieved from a study of T cell responses to AZD1222 COVID-19 vaccine. Findings and caveats of the study: Females outnumbered males among donors, who were mostly white British; clonal diversity was possibly underestimated.

A word on this clone: Antigen: not known.

This table comes from immunoSEQ multiplex PCR, and its TCRdb copy is limited to in-frame clones, with some not included. The table records about 130,000 clones, approximately 92% of them present only once. Second-dose intervals near 4 or 12 weeks were combined. After removal of 1 base from V and 3 bases from J, the junction contained 8 bases not matched to a gene. CDR1 and CDR2 from the germline V gene are LGHDT and YNNKEL (reference sequence). The CDR3 extends over 16 amino acids. This specimen was peripheral blood, taken 28 days after the second AZD1222 dose. The chain couples TRBV3-1 (or the pseudogene TRBV3-2) to TRBJ2-5, with 7 bases fitting TRBD2. The origin of this receptor is an adult who received the AZD1222 COVID-19 vaccine. CDR3 coding DNA: TGTGCCAGCAGCCAAGGGACTAGAGGAGAGAAAGAGACCCAGTACTTC. It specifies CASSQGTRGEKETQYF.